This T cell receptor (beta chain) derives from a study of CD8 T cells in ankylosing spondylitis. Study conclusions and caveats: Ankylosing spondylitis blood appeared to be characterized by a TCR beta motif of roughly eight highly homologous variants. Peripheral blood samples showed relatively rare disease-linked clones, and these clones were CD8+.

A word on this clonotype: Its target is unknown.

Scientists made TCR beta libraries using quantitative 5'-RACE with molecular barcodes. From the 5' RACE reads, TCRdb called clonotypes with MiXCR, one entry per CDR3 protein. Found here are about 400,000 distinct CDR3 sequences, 20% to 25% of them singletons; the top ten hold approximately 15%. This CDR3 has 15 residues. CDR1 is KGHSH and CDR2 is LQKENI in the germline V gene. Trimming removed 3 bases from V and 6 bases from J; junction bases left unmatched: 10. The chain has TRBV18 and TRBJ2-7; 8 bases fit TRBD1. Input material: blood, either unsorted or a sorted T cell fraction (not recorded which). This TCR derives from a male donor with ankylosing spondylitis. This CDR3 reads CASSPGTGAPIEQYF. CDR3 in DNA: TGTGCCAGCTCACCGGGGACAGGAGCTCCTATCGAGCAGTACTTC.